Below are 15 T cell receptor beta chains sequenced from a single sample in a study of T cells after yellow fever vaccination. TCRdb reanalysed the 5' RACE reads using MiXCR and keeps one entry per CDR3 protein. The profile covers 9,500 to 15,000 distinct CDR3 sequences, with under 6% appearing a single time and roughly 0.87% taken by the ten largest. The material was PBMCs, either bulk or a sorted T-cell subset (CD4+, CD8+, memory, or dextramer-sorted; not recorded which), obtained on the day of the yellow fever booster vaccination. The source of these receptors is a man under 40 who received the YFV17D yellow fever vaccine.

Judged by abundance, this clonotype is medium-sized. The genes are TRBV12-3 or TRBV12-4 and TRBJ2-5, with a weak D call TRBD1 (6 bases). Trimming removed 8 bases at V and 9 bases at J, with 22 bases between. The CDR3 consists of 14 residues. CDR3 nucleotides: TGTGCCAGCGCTGGGGGACAACTCATTGGGGCCCAGTACTTC. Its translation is CASAGGQLIGAQYF.

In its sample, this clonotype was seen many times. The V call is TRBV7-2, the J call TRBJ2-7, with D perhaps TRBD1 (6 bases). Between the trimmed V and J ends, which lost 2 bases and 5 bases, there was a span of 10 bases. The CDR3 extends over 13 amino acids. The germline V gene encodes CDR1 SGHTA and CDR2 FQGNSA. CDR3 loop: CASSLQGYNEQYF. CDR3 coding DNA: TGTGCCAGCAGCTTACAGGGGTACAACGAGCAGTACTTC. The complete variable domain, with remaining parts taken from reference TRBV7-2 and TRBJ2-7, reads GAGVSQSPSNKVTEKGKDVELRCDPISGHTALYWYRQSLGQGLEFLIYFQGNSAPDKSGLPSDRFSAERTGGSVSTLTIQRTQQEDSAVYLCASSLQGYNEQYFGPGTRLTVT.

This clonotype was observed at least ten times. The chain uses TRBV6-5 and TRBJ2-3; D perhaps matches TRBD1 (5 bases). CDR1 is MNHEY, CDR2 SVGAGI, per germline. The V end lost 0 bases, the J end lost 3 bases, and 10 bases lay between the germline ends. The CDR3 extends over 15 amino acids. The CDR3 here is CASSYSGRVTDTQYF. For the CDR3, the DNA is TGTGCCAGCAGTTACTCTGGCAGGGTGACAGATACGCAGTATTTT.

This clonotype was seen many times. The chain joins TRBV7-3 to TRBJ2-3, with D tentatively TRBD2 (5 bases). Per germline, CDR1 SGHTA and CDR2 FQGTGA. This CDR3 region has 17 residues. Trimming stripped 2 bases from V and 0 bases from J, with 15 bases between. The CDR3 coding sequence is TGTGCCAGCAGCTTATATGGAGCGGCGCTTAGCACAGATACGCAGTATTTT. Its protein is CASSLYGAALSTDTQYF.

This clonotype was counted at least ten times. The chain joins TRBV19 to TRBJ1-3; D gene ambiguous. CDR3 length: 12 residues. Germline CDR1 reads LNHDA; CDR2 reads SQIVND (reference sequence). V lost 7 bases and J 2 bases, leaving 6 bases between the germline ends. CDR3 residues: CASTRTGNTIYF. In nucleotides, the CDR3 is TGTGCCAGTACTAGGACTGGAAACACCATATATTTT.

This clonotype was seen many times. CDR3 DNA sequence: TGTGCCAGCAGCCGTGGGGTCTCTAGCGGCTACGAGCAGTACTTC. Encoded protein: CASSRGVSSGYEQYF. The chain links TRBV3-1 to TRBJ2-7, with TRBD2 matching 7 bases. The CDR3 length is 15 residues. The V segment lost 4 bases and the J segment 3 bases; nucleotides outside the gene matches: 9. Germline V gene sequence: CDR1 LGHDT, CDR2 YNNKEL (reference sequence).

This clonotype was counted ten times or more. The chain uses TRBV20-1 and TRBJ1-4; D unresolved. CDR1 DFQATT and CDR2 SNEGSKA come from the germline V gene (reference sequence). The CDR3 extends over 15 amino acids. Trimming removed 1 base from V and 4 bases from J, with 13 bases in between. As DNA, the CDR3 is TGCAGTGCTAGAGGAGGGCGATTCTTTAATGAAAAACTGTTTTTT. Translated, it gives CSARGGRFFNEKLFF.

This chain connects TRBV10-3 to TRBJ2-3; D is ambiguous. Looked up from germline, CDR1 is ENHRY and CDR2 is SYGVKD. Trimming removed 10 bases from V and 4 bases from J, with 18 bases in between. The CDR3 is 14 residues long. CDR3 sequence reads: CATCDSTGSDTQYF. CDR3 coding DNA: TGTGCCACCTGTGATAGTACCGGCTCAGATACGCAGTATTTT.

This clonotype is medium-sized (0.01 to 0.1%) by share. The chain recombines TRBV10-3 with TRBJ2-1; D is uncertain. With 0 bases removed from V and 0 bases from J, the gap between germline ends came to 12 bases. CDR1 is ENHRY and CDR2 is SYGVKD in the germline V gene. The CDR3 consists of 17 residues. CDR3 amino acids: CAISESSPRISYNEQFF. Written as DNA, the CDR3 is TGTGCCATCAGTGAGTCTAGTCCCCGGATCTCCTACAATGAGCAGTTCTTC.

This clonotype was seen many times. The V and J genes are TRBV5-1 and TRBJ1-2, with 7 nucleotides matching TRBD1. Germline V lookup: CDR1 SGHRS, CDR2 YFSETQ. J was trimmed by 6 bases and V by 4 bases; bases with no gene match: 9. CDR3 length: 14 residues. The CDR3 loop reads CASSLAQGFDGYTF. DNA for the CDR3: TGCGCCAGCAGCCTGGCACAGGGGTTTGATGGCTACACCTTC.

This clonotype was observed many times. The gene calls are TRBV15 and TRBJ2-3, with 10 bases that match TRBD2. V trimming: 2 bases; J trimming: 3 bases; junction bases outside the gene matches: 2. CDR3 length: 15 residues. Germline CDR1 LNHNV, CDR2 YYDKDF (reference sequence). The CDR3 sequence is CATSRPSGRTDTQYF. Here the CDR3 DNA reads TGTGCCACCAGCAGACCTAGCGGGAGAACAGATACGCAGTATTTT.

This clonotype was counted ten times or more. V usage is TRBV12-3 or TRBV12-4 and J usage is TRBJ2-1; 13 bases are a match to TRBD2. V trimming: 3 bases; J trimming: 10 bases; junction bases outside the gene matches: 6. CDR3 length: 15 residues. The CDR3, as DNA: TGTGCCAGCAGTTTTGCACTAGCGGGAGGGGGGGAGCAGTTCTTC. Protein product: CASSFALAGGGEQFF.

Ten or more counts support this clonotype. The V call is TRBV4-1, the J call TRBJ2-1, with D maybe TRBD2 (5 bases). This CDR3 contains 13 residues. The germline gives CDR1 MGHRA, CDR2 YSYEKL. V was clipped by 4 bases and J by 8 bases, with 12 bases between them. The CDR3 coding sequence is TGCGCCAGCAGCCTACCGGGAATCGATGAGCAGTTCTTC. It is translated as CASSLPGIDEQFF.

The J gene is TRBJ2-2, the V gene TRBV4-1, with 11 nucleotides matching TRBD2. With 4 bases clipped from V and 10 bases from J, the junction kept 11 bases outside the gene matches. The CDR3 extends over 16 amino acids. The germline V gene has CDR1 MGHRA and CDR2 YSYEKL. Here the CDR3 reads CASSRISTSGAPELFF. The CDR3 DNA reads TGCGCCAGCAGCCGCATATCGACTAGCGGGGCCCCGGAGCTGTTTTTT.

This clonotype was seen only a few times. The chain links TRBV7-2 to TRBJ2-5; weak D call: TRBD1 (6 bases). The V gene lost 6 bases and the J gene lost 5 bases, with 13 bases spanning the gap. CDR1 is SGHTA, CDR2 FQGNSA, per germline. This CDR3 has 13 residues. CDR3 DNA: TGTGCCAGCAGGGCAGGGGCAAGGGAGACCCAGTACTTC. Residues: CASRAGARETQYF.